This T cell receptor beta chain was captured in a study of Graves' ophthalmopathy and Graves' hyperthyroidism. Points from the study as a whole: Most expanded clonotypes from thyroid (those above 0.001 frequency) were also found in blood.

There are many counts of this clonotype. Its antigen is currently unknown. RNA served as the template for amplifying TCR beta CDR3 regions. The first round was an RT-PCR with HTBI primers, and the second round was a multiplex PCR. TCRdb re-called the multiplex PCR reads with MiXCR, one entry per CDR3 protein. The sample contains about 1.2 million distinct CDR3 sequences, less than 45% of which appear only once. Clinical symptoms, serum thyroxine, TRAb, thyroid ultrasound and orbital computed tomography determined diagnosis. Germline assignment: CDR1 ENHRY and CDR2 SYGVKD. The CDR3 has 15 amino acids. Trimming cost V 8 bases and J 4 bases; bases outside gene matches: 11.

The sequence came from an adult man with Graves' hyperthyroidism. The chain recombines TRBV10-3 with TRBJ1-1; 9 positions match TRBD1. Sequences were obtained from peripheral blood or thyroid tissue (not recorded which). CDR3 DNA sequence: TGTGCCATCGGCTCCGGGACAGGGTGGCCCACTGAAGCTTTCTTT. Protein: CAIGSGTGWPTEAFF.